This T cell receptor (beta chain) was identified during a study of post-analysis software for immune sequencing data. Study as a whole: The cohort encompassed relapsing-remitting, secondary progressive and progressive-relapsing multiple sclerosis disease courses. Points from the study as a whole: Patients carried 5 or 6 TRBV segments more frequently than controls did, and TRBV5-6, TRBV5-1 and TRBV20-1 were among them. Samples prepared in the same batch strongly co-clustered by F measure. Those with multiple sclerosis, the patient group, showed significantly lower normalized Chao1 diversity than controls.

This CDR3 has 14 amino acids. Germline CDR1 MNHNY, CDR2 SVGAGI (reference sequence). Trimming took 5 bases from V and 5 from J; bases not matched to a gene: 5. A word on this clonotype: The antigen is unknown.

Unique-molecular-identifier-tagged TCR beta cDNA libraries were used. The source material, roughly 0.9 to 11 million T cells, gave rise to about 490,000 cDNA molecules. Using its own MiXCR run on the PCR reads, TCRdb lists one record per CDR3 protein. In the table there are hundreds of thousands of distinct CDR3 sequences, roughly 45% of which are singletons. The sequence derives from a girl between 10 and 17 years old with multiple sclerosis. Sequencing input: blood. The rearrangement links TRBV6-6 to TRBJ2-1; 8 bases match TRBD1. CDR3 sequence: CASSDRGGNNEQFF. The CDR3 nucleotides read TGTGCCAGCAGTGACAGGGGAGGTAACAATGAGCAGTTCTTC.